These 23 T cell receptor beta chains share one sample of origin, sequenced in a study of cytomegalovirus exposure and HLA in healthy donors. The study ran its PCR with 60 Vbeta and 13 Jbeta primers. Clones were read by immunoSEQ multiplex PCR, and TCRdb kept only the in-frame ones, dropping some. Here the sample spans over 100,000 clones, 80% being singletons. The specimen sequenced was PBMCs. Every receptor here comes from a man aged 30 to 39 in good health and CMV-seronegative.

The J gene is TRBJ2-5, the V gene TRBV7-9; 10 nucleotides line up with TRBD1. V shed 5 bases, J shed 4 bases, and the junction held 4 bases outside the gene matches. In germline, CDR1 is SEHNR, CDR2 FQNEAQ (reference sequence). The CDR3 loop spans 14 amino acids. The CDR3 region is CASSRDRGAETQYF. In nucleotides, the CDR3 is TGTGCCAGCAGCCGGGACAGGGGAGCAGAGACCCAGTACTTC.

The chain joins TRBV28 to TRBJ1-2, with 8 bases aligning to TRBD1. Looked up from germline, CDR1 is MDHEN and CDR2 is SYDVKM. Trimming took 6 bases from V and 4 from J; bases not matched to a gene: 10. The CDR3 is 15 amino acids. The CDR3 coding sequence is TGTGCCAGCAGGGCAATTACAGGGGGGGTCTATGGCTACACCTTC. Translating it yields CASRAITGGVYGYTF.

The chain uses TRBV29-1 and TRBJ2-7; 7 bases align to TRBD2. CDR1 SQVTM and CDR2 ANQGSEA come from the germline V gene. This CDR3 is built from 13 residues. The V and J ends lost 2 bases and 2 bases, in that order; junction bases with no gene match: 3. The CDR3 DNA reads as TGCAGCGTTGAATGGGACTATACCTACGAGCAGTACTTC. Its translation: CSVEWDYTYEQYF.

This rearrangement joins TRBV2 to TRBJ1-2; the match to TRBD1 covers 8 bases. J gave up 4 bases and V 4 bases, and 5 bases lay outside the gene matches. The CDR3 totals 14 residues. Germline V lookup: CDR1 SNHLY, CDR2 FYNNEI. This CDR3 reads CASSVRTGIYGYTF. The CDR3 coding sequence is TGTGCCAGCAGTGTCAGGACAGGGATCTATGGCTACACCTTC. The whole variable domain, remainder taken from reference TRBV2 and TRBJ1-2, is EPEVTQTPSHQVTQMGQEVILRCVPISNHLYFYWYRQILGQKVEFLVSFYNNEISEKSEIFDDQFSVERPDGSNFTLKIRSTKLEDSAMYFCASSVRTGIYGYTFGSGTRLTVV.

The rearrangement links TRBV27 to TRBJ2-4; possible D gene TRBD1, 6 bases. Germline V CDR1 and CDR2: MNHEY, SMNVEV (reference sequence). The CDR3 has 14 amino acids. The germline V and J ends were trimmed by 0 bases and 4 bases, with 7 bases remaining between them. The CDR3 reads CASSLSTGKNIQYF. The CDR3, as DNA: TGTGCCAGCAGTTTATCTACAGGGAAAAACATTCAGTACTTC.

This chain joins TRBV27 and TRBJ2-7, with 7 positions matching TRBD2. The CDR3 sequence is 14 residues long. Germline V gives CDR1 MNHEY, CDR2 SMNVEV (reference sequence). V lost 3 bases to trimming and J lost 6 bases; unmatched junction nucleotides: 8. The CDR3 loop is CASSLTSPVGEQYF. The CDR3 bases are TGTGCCAGCAGTTTGACTAGCCCAGTGGGCGAGCAGTACTTC.

The J gene is TRBJ1-6, the V gene TRBV10-3; perhaps TRBD1 as D (6 bases). In germline, CDR1 is ENHRY, CDR2 SYGVKD. The V end was cut by 3 bases, the J end by 7 bases, with 13 bases between. CDR3 length: 15 residues. CDR3 amino acids: CAISETDRRNSPLHF. CDR3 DNA: TGTGCCATCAGTGAAACGGACAGAAGAAATTCACCCCTCCACTTT.

This clone has only one observation. The genes are TRBV6-5 and TRBJ1-1, with D possibly TRBD1 on 6 matching bases. Trimming left V 5 bases short and J 3 bases short, with 13 bases between. The germline CDR1 and CDR2 sequences are MNHEY and SVGAGI. This CDR3 spans 14 amino acids. CDR3 DNA sequence: TGTGCCAGCAGTAAGGGGGTCGCGTACACTGAAGCTTTCTTT. Encoded protein: CASSKGVAYTEAFF.

This chain joins TRBV7-6 and TRBJ2-2; 7 bases match TRBD1. Germline V gives CDR1 SGHVS, CDR2 FNYEAQ. The CDR3 is 15 residues long. J was trimmed by 7 bases and V by 0 bases; bases with no gene match: 5. In DNA form, the CDR3 reads TGTGCCAGCAGCTTAGCCTGGGACAGCGGCGGGGAGCTGTTTTTT. It specifies CASSLAWDSGGELFF.

The rearrangement uses TRBV6-5 and TRBJ1-4, with 7 bases lining up with TRBD1. The CDR3 has 15 amino acids. The germline gives CDR1 MNHEY, CDR2 SVGAGI. Losses at the gene ends were 4 bases for V and 5 bases for J; bases not matched to a gene: 7. This chain's CDR3 is CASSSWTGANEKLFF. The CDR3 DNA is TGTGCCAGCAGTTCGTGGACAGGAGCAAATGAAAAACTGTTTTTT.

The genes are TRBV19 and TRBJ2-7; 8 bases line up with TRBD2. The CDR3 is made up of 15 amino acids. Per germline, CDR1 LNHDA and CDR2 SQIVND (reference sequence). J was trimmed by 3 bases and V by 6 bases; bases with no gene match: 10. The CDR3 DNA reads as TGTGCCAGTAGGAAACCAACCGGGACTAGCTACGAGCAGTACTTC. It specifies CASRKPTGTSYEQYF. Full variable domain (remainder filled in from reference TRBV19 and TRBJ2-7): DGGITQSPKYLFRKEGQNVTLSCEQNLNHDAMYWYRQDPGQGLRLIYYSQIVNDFQKGDIAEGYSVSREKKESFPLTVTSAQKNPTAFYLCASRKPTGTSYEQYFGPGTRLTVT.

V gene TRBV28 combines with J gene TRBJ2-2; a possible D gene is TRBD2 (5 bases). The CDR3 has 16 amino acids. Germline assignment: CDR1 MDHEN and CDR2 SYDVKM. V was shortened by 2 bases and J by 6 bases, with 16 bases between the two germline ends. The CDR3 region is CASSLGSGLAAGELFF. The DNA of the CDR3 is TGTGCCAGCAGTTTAGGGTCCGGGCTAGCTGCCGGGGAGCTGTTTTTT. The variable domain in full, completed from reference TRBV28 and TRBJ2-2, reads DVKVTQSSRYLVKRTGEKVFLECVQDMDHENMFWYRQDPGLGLRLIYFSYDVKMKEKGDIPEGYSVSREKKERFSLILESASTNQTSMYLCASSLGSGLAAGELFFGEGSRLTVL.

The gene calls are TRBV2 and TRBJ1-1; D gene unclear. The V and J ends lost 6 bases and 1 base respectively, with 9 bases between them. The CDR3 consists of 13 residues. Germline V gene lookup returns CDR1 SNHLY and CDR2 FYNNEI. The CDR3 DNA reads TGTGCCAGCAGCCCACAGCCGAACACTGAAGCTTTCTTT. Protein product: CASSPQPNTEAFF.

The chain joins TRBV4-2 to TRBJ2-7; the match to TRBD2 covers 9 bases. V was pared by 4 bases and J by 5 bases, with 6 bases of the junction left unmatched. Germline V gene lookup returns CDR1 LGHNA and CDR2 YNFKEQ. This CDR3 comprises 14 residues. In DNA form, the CDR3 reads TGTGCCAGCAGCCGGGGACTAGCCCCCCACGAGCAGTACTTC. Translating gives CASSRGLAPHEQYF.

This clone has just one count. The chain carries TRBV7-2 and TRBJ2-7, with 10 bases aligning to TRBD2. This CDR3 contains 14 residues. V was pared by 4 bases and J by 4 bases, with 4 bases of the junction left unmatched. Germline V lookup: CDR1 SGHTA, CDR2 FQGNSA. The CDR3 DNA sequence: TGTGCCAGCAGCTCACGTAGCGGGGGGTACGAGCAGTACTTC. Translating gives CASSSRSGGYEQYF.

The CDR3 nucleotides read TGTGCCAGCAGCGCCGAGAGGTACTATGGCTACACCTTC. It specifies CASSAERYYGYTF. V gene TRBV6-5 combines with J gene TRBJ1-2; D gene unclear. This CDR3 region has 13 residues. Germline V CDR1 and CDR2: MNHEY, SVGAGI. Between the trimmed V and J ends, which lost 6 bases and 3 bases, there was a span of 11 bases.

This chain links TRBV29-1 with TRBJ2-7, with 7 nucleotides matching TRBD2. This CDR3 has 11 residues. CDR1 is SQVTM, CDR2 ANQGSEA, per germline. Trimming removed 2 bases from V and 9 bases from J; junction bases left unmatched: 4. In DNA, the CDR3 is TGCAGCGTTGAACGGGGAGGGACGCAGTACTTC. This gives the protein CSVERGGTQYF.

The chain carries TRBV29-1 and TRBJ1-4; D unresolved. Germline V gene lookup returns CDR1 SQVTM and CDR2 ANQGSEA. Trimming cost V 4 bases and J 11 bases, with 11 bases left between them. This CDR3 comprises 11 residues. CDR3 bases: TGCAGCGTTGTCCACAGCGGGAAACTGTTTTTT. The encoded protein is CSVVHSGKLFF.

The chain uses TRBV5-1 and TRBJ2-3, with TRBD1 matching 7 bases. Trimming at V came to 8 bases and at J to 1 base, leaving 10 bases not matched to a gene. Germline V CDR1 and CDR2: SGHRS, YFSETQ. The CDR3 contains 15 residues. The CDR3 DNA sequence: TGCGCCAGTCAGAACAACAGGGGCCGCACAGATACGCAGTATTTT. Translating it yields CASQNNRGRTDTQYF.

In this sample, this clone turned up a few times. The chain links TRBV6-5 to TRBJ1-2, with TRBD1 identical over 8 bases. This CDR3 contains 15 residues. After removal of 0 bases from V and 3 bases from J, the junction contained 3 bases not matched to a gene. Germline assignment: CDR1 MNHEY and CDR2 SVGAGI. CDR3 region: CASSYSGQGDYGYTF. The CDR3, as DNA: TGTGCCAGCAGTTACTCAGGACAGGGTGACTATGGCTACACCTTC.

This clone showed up just once. The chain combines TRBV7-2 with TRBJ2-5; perhaps TRBD2 as D (5 bases). V dropped 5 bases and J dropped 1 base, with 8 bases sitting between them. The CDR3 loop spans 13 amino acids. The germline gives CDR1 SGHTA, CDR2 FQGNSA. The CDR3 nucleotides are TGTGCCAGCAGCCGTCGGGGCCAAGAGACCCAGTACTTC. Protein sequence: CASSRRGQETQYF.

V usage is TRBV28 and J usage is TRBJ1-2, with D unclear. The CDR3 is 13 residues long. V was trimmed by 5 bases and J by 1 base, leaving 8 bases between them. The germline CDR1 and CDR2 sequences are MDHEN and SYDVKM. The CDR3 DNA reads TGTGCCAGCAGTGTATACAGTAACTATGGCTACACCTTC. This gives the protein CASSVYSNYGYTF.

The V and J genes are TRBV27 and TRBJ1-3; possibly TRBD1 for D (6 bases). V was cut by 2 bases and J by 2 bases, with 7 bases left in between. CDR1 is MNHEY and CDR2 is SMNVEV in the germline V gene (reference sequence). The CDR3 totals 14 residues. CDR3 bases: TGTGCCAGCAGTTTAACAGGGACTGGAAACACCATATATTTT. It encodes CASSLTGTGNTIYF.